This T cell receptor (beta chain) was sequenced during a study of blood T cell repertoires in COVID-19. Data came from immunoSEQ multiplex PCR; TCRdb stores just in-frame clones and leaves some out. Of about 260,000 clones in the sample, roughly 79% were seen once. Germline CDR1 and CDR2: SGHTA and FQGNSA. Unmatched junction bases numbered 12, after V lost 2 bases and J lost 2 bases. The CDR3 contains 18 residues. The sequence was obtained from a woman aged 80 or over with acute or convalescent COVID-19. This chain links TRBV7-2 with TRBJ2-5; 9 nucleotides match TRBD2. Sequenced sample: peripheral blood. This chain's CDR3 is CASSLPRGTSRNQETQYF. The CDR3 DNA reads as TGTGCCAGCAGCTTACCTAGGGGGACTAGCAGAAATCAAGAGACCCAGTACTTC.